A single sample is the source of the 26 T cell receptor beta chains below, sequenced in a study of technical replicates of blood from several donors (dated by TCRdb to 2015 to 2018). The library was made by the immunoSEQ multiplex PCR assay. TCRdb took this table from immuneACCESS and kept in-frame rearrangements with V and J called. Such tables lack part of the clones; where checked against another copy, unresolved V genes explain under half of the gap, and the rest is unexplained. Counted in this sample were around 80,000 clones; nearly 98% of them appeared once. Around 0.15% of the sample is taken by the ten largest. Input material: T cells isolated from PBMCs. These receptors all stem from a human donor in good health.

This rearrangement joins TRBV9 to TRBJ2-1, with TRBD1 identical over 8 bases. Germline loops: CDR1 SGDLS, CDR2 YYNGEE. Unmatched junction bases numbered 10, after V lost 5 bases and J lost 6 bases. This CDR3 has 15 amino acids. For the CDR3, the DNA is TGTGCCAGCAGAGGCGGGCCAGGGGGCCTCAATGAGCAGTTCTTC. This sequence encodes CASRGGPGGLNEQFF.

The chain has TRBV10-3 and TRBJ2-5, with TRBD2 identical over 11 bases. The germline CDR1 and CDR2 sequences are ENHRY and SYGVKD. The CDR3 spans 15 residues. V lost 5 bases to trimming and J lost 2 bases; unmatched junction nucleotides: 4. CDR3 DNA sequence: TGTGCCATCAGTCCTACTAGCGGGAGACAAGAGACCCAGTACTTC. Its translation is CAISPTSGRQETQYF.

The chain is built from TRBV11-2 and TRBJ2-7; D gene unclear. V shed 0 bases and J shed 2 bases, with 5 bases lying between them. Germline CDR1 SGHAT, CDR2 FQNNGV. CDR3 length: 13 amino acids. This chain's CDR3 is CASSLDWPYEQYF. The CDR3 nucleotides are TGTGCCAGCAGCTTAGACTGGCCCTACGAGCAGTACTTC.

The V and J genes are TRBV19 and TRBJ1-5, with 7 bases lining up with TRBD1. The CDR3 is made up of 13 amino acids. V lost 1 base to trimming and J lost 12 bases; unmatched junction nucleotides: 6. The germline V gene encodes CDR1 LNHDA and CDR2 SQIVND (reference sequence). The CDR3 region has the DNA TGTGCCAGTAGTATAGGTACAGGGGTAAACCAGCATTTT. Amino acid sequence: CASSIGTGVNQHF.

The sample holds a few counts of this clone. The chain carries TRBV5-1 and TRBJ1-1, with a tentative D call TRBD1 (6 bases). CDR1 and CDR2 from the germline V gene are SGHRS and YFSETQ. There are 11 residues in the CDR3. With 6 bases removed from V and 9 bases from J, the gap between germline ends came to 12 bases. CDR3 loop: CASKNRVQAFF. DNA for the CDR3: TGCGCCAGCAAAAACAGGGTACAAGCTTTCTTT.

This clone was observed a single time. V usage is TRBV18 and J usage is TRBJ2-1, with D possibly being TRBD1 (5 bases). Germline lookup yields CDR1 KGHSH and CDR2 LQKENI. V was clipped by 2 bases and J by 8 bases, with 22 bases between them. The CDR3 is 17 amino acids. CDR3 coding DNA: TGTGCCAGCTCACCATGGGGCACCCGGTTACCTTGGGATGAGCAGTTCTTC. It translates to CASSPWGTRLPWDEQFF.

The chain carries TRBV6-1 and TRBJ1-5, with D unresolved. The germline CDR1 and CDR2 sequences are MNHNS and SASEGT. The CDR3 totals 13 residues. V lost 3 bases to trimming and J lost 5 bases, with 8 bases between them. The CDR3 nucleotides read TGTGCCAGCAGTGATGGGGAGTATCAGCCCCAGCATTTT. This gives the protein CASSDGEYQPQHF.

J is TRBJ2-1 and V is TRBV9; 9 bases fit TRBD2. After removal of 4 bases from V and 6 bases from J, the junction contained 11 bases not matched to a gene. CDR3 length equals 16 residues. Germline V gives CDR1 SGDLS, CDR2 YYNGEE. This CDR3 is CASSLAGGGRVNEQFF. As DNA, the CDR3 is TGTGCCAGCAGCCTCGCGGGCGGCGGGAGGGTCAATGAGCAGTTCTTC.

V usage is TRBV27 and J usage is TRBJ1-1; D is ambiguous. V was cut by 2 bases and J by 0 bases, with 7 bases left in between. This CDR3 has 14 residues. Per germline, CDR1 MNHEY and CDR2 SMNVEV (reference sequence). CDR3 sequence reads: CASSLLQMNTEAFF. CDR3 DNA sequence: TGTGCCAGCAGTTTACTCCAGATGAACACTGAAGCTTTCTTT.

The chain combines TRBV14 with TRBJ2-2; D is uncertain. V lost 4 bases and J 6 bases, leaving 6 bases between the germline ends. The CDR3 is 12 amino acids. Germline CDR1 reads SGHDN; CDR2 reads FVKESK. Written as DNA, the CDR3 is TGTGCCAGCAGCCCTGGCTCCGGGGAGCTGTTTTTT. Encoded protein: CASSPGSGELFF. The complete variable domain, with remaining parts taken from reference TRBV14 and TRBJ2-2, reads EAGVTQFPSHSVIEKGQTVTLRCDPISGHDNLYWYRRVMGKEIKFLLHFVKESKQDESGMPNNRFLAERTGGTYSTLKVQPAELEDSGVYFCASSPGSGELFFGEGSRLTVL.

CDR3 nucleotides: TGCAGCGTTGACCCCGGGACAGGGGACTACAATGAGCAGTTCTTC. It yields the protein CSVDPGTGDYNEQFF. The chain joins TRBV29-1 to TRBJ2-1, with 10 positions matching TRBD1. J was trimmed by 3 bases and V by 3 bases; bases with no gene match: 5. The CDR3 length is 15 residues. CDR1 is SQVTM, CDR2 ANQGSEA, per germline.

V and J are TRBV7-9 and TRBJ2-7; 7 bases map to TRBD2. CDR1 is SEHNR, CDR2 FQNEAQ, per germline (reference sequence). The CDR3 is made up of 15 amino acids. V shed 1 base and J 3 bases; nucleotides not matched to a gene: 6. As DNA, the CDR3 is TGTGCCAGCAGCTTAGGGCCAGCGGGAATCTACGAGCAGTACTTC. It translates to CASSLGPAGIYEQYF.

The table lists this clone with a count of one. The V call is TRBV29-1, the J call TRBJ2-1, with 8 bases matching TRBD1. Germline V gene sequence: CDR1 SQVTM, CDR2 ANQGSEA. CDR3 length: 14 residues. The V gene end was trimmed by 8 bases and the J gene end by 3 bases; junction bases not matched to a gene: 9. CDR3 region: CSLDRESYYNEQFF. The CDR3 nucleotides are TGCAGCTTGGACAGGGAAAGCTACTACAATGAGCAGTTCTTC.

The V call is TRBV5-1, the J call TRBJ1-1; D is uncertain. Per the germline V gene, CDR1 is SGHRS and CDR2 is YFSETQ. The V end was cut by 1 base, the J end by 1 base, with 8 bases between. This CDR3 has 14 residues. CDR3: CASSLSSSNTEAFF. The CDR3 DNA sequence: TGCGCCAGCAGCTTGTCCAGTTCGAACACTGAAGCTTTCTTT. Full variable domain (rest looked up from reference TRBV5-1 and TRBJ1-1): KAGVTQTPRYLIKTRGQQVTLSCSPISGHRSVSWYQQTPGQGLQFLFEYFSETQRNKGNFPGRFSGRQFSNSRSEMNVSTLELGDSALYLCASSLSSSNTEAFFGQGTRLTVV.

This rearrangement joins TRBV5-4 to TRBJ2-7, with TRBD1 matching 7 bases. The CDR3 has 12 amino acids. Germline V gives CDR1 SGHNT, CDR2 YYREEE (reference sequence). Unmatched junction bases numbered 5, after V lost 4 bases and J lost 7 bases. The CDR3 sequence: CASSLDREEQYF. The CDR3 DNA reads as TGTGCCAGCAGCCTCGACAGGGAAGAGCAGTACTTC.

The chain recombines TRBV5-1 with TRBJ2-2; tentatively, D is TRBD1 (6 bases). The CDR3 is made up of 16 amino acids. V dropped 0 bases and J dropped 5 bases, with 14 bases sitting between them. Germline V lookup: CDR1 SGHRS, CDR2 YFSETQ. CDR3 nucleotide sequence: TGCGCCAGCAGCTTGGCTACAGGGCCGGGGACCGGGGAGCTGTTTTTT. Encoded protein: CASSLATGPGTGELFF.

The V gene is TRBV23-1, the J gene TRBJ1-3; 8 bases match TRBD1. TRBV23-1 is placed among ORFs of uncertain function. V dropped 0 bases and J dropped 4; count of bases not matched to a gene: 8. The CDR3 extends over 17 amino acids. The CDR3 is CASSQSRLDREGNTIYF. The CDR3 nucleotides are TGCGCCAGCAGTCAATCGAGGTTGGACAGGGAGGGAAACACCATATATTTT.

This chain connects TRBV6-4 to TRBJ1-5; D perhaps matches TRBD1 (5 bases). The germline V gene has CDR1 MRHNA and CDR2 SNTAGT. The CDR3 length is 15 residues. The V end was cut by 5 bases, the J end by 0 bases, with 11 bases between. CDR3 sequence (DNA): TGTGCCAGCAGTCACACGGGGGATAGCAATCAGCCCCAGCATTTT. It translates to CASSHTGDSNQPQHF.

The chain uses TRBV11-2 and TRBJ2-3, with 10 nucleotides matching TRBD2. The germline V gene has CDR1 SGHAT and CDR2 FQNNGV. CDR3 length: 19 amino acids. The V segment lost 1 base and the J segment 0 bases; nucleotides outside the gene matches: 10. CDR3 amino acids: CASSLVSSGGATSTDTQYF. CDR3 nucleotide sequence: TGTGCCAGCAGCTTAGTTTCCAGCGGGGGGGCCACTAGCACAGATACGCAGTATTTT.

This clone came up once. This chain links TRBV30 with TRBJ2-3, with TRBD1 matching over 10 bases. The germline CDR1 and CDR2 sequences are GTSNPN and SVGIG (reference sequence). The CDR3 has 12 amino acids. CDR3 region: CAQGQGLDTQYF. CDR3 DNA sequence: TGTGCTCAGGGACAGGGGCTAGATACGCAGTATTTT.

This chain uses TRBV5-1 with TRBJ2-7; D is unclear. Germline CDR1 and CDR2: SGHRS and YFSETQ. This CDR3 comprises 15 residues. V lost 3 bases and J 3 bases, leaving 16 bases between the germline ends. CDR3 region: CASSSITAQDYEQYF. The CDR3 region has the DNA TGCGCCAGCAGCTCAATAACAGCCCAAGACTACGAGCAGTACTTC.

This rearrangement joins TRBV6-5 to TRBJ2-1; 12 positions match TRBD2. V dropped 6 bases and J dropped 8; count of bases not matched to a gene: 8. The CDR3 is 15 amino acids. Germline V gene sequence: CDR1 MNHEY, CDR2 SVGAGI. CDR3 residues: CASSLLAGGFYEQFF. The DNA for the CDR3 is TGTGCCAGCAGCCTCCTAGCGGGGGGGTTTTATGAGCAGTTCTTC.

The rearrangement links TRBV20-1 to TRBJ2-7, with D tentatively TRBD1 (6 bases). Between the trimmed V and J ends, which lost 3 bases and 3 bases, there was a span of 6 bases. The CDR3 has 11 amino acids. The germline V gene encodes CDR1 DFQATT and CDR2 SNEGSKA (reference sequence). CDR3 protein: CSASRGYEQYF. CDR3 coding DNA: TGCAGTGCTAGCAGGGGCTACGAGCAGTACTTC.

The table lists this clone with a count of one. The chain joins TRBV10-3 to TRBJ1-2, with TRBD1 as a possible D gene (5 bases). Trimming took off 9 bases at V and 8 bases at J, with 13 bases between the two ends. The CDR3 covers 11 residues. In germline, CDR1 is ENHRY, CDR2 SYGVKD. The CDR3 DNA reads TGTGCCATTGACAGTAGACGGGGCTACACCTTC. It codes for CAIDSRRGYTF.

The rearrangement joins TRBV25-1 to TRBJ2-1, with TRBD2 identical over 7 bases. The CDR3 is made up of 16 amino acids. V trimming: 3 bases; J trimming: 9 bases; junction bases outside the gene matches: 14. Germline V lookup: CDR1 MGHDK, CDR2 SYGVNS. CDR3 in amino acids: CASSDLTGGSSGEQFF. The CDR3 DNA follows: TGTGCCAGCAGTGACCTAACGGGAGGTTCGAGTGGTGAGCAGTTCTTC.

V gene TRBV18 combines with J gene TRBJ2-4; D gene uncertain. V was shortened by 2 bases and J by 2 bases, with 13 bases between the two germline ends. Germline V gene lookup returns CDR1 KGHSH and CDR2 LQKENI. CDR3 size: 16 residues. The DNA of the CDR3 is TGTGCCAGCTCACCAGGGCCAGCCGCTCCCAAAAACATTCAGTACTTC. It specifies CASSPGPAAPKNIQYF.